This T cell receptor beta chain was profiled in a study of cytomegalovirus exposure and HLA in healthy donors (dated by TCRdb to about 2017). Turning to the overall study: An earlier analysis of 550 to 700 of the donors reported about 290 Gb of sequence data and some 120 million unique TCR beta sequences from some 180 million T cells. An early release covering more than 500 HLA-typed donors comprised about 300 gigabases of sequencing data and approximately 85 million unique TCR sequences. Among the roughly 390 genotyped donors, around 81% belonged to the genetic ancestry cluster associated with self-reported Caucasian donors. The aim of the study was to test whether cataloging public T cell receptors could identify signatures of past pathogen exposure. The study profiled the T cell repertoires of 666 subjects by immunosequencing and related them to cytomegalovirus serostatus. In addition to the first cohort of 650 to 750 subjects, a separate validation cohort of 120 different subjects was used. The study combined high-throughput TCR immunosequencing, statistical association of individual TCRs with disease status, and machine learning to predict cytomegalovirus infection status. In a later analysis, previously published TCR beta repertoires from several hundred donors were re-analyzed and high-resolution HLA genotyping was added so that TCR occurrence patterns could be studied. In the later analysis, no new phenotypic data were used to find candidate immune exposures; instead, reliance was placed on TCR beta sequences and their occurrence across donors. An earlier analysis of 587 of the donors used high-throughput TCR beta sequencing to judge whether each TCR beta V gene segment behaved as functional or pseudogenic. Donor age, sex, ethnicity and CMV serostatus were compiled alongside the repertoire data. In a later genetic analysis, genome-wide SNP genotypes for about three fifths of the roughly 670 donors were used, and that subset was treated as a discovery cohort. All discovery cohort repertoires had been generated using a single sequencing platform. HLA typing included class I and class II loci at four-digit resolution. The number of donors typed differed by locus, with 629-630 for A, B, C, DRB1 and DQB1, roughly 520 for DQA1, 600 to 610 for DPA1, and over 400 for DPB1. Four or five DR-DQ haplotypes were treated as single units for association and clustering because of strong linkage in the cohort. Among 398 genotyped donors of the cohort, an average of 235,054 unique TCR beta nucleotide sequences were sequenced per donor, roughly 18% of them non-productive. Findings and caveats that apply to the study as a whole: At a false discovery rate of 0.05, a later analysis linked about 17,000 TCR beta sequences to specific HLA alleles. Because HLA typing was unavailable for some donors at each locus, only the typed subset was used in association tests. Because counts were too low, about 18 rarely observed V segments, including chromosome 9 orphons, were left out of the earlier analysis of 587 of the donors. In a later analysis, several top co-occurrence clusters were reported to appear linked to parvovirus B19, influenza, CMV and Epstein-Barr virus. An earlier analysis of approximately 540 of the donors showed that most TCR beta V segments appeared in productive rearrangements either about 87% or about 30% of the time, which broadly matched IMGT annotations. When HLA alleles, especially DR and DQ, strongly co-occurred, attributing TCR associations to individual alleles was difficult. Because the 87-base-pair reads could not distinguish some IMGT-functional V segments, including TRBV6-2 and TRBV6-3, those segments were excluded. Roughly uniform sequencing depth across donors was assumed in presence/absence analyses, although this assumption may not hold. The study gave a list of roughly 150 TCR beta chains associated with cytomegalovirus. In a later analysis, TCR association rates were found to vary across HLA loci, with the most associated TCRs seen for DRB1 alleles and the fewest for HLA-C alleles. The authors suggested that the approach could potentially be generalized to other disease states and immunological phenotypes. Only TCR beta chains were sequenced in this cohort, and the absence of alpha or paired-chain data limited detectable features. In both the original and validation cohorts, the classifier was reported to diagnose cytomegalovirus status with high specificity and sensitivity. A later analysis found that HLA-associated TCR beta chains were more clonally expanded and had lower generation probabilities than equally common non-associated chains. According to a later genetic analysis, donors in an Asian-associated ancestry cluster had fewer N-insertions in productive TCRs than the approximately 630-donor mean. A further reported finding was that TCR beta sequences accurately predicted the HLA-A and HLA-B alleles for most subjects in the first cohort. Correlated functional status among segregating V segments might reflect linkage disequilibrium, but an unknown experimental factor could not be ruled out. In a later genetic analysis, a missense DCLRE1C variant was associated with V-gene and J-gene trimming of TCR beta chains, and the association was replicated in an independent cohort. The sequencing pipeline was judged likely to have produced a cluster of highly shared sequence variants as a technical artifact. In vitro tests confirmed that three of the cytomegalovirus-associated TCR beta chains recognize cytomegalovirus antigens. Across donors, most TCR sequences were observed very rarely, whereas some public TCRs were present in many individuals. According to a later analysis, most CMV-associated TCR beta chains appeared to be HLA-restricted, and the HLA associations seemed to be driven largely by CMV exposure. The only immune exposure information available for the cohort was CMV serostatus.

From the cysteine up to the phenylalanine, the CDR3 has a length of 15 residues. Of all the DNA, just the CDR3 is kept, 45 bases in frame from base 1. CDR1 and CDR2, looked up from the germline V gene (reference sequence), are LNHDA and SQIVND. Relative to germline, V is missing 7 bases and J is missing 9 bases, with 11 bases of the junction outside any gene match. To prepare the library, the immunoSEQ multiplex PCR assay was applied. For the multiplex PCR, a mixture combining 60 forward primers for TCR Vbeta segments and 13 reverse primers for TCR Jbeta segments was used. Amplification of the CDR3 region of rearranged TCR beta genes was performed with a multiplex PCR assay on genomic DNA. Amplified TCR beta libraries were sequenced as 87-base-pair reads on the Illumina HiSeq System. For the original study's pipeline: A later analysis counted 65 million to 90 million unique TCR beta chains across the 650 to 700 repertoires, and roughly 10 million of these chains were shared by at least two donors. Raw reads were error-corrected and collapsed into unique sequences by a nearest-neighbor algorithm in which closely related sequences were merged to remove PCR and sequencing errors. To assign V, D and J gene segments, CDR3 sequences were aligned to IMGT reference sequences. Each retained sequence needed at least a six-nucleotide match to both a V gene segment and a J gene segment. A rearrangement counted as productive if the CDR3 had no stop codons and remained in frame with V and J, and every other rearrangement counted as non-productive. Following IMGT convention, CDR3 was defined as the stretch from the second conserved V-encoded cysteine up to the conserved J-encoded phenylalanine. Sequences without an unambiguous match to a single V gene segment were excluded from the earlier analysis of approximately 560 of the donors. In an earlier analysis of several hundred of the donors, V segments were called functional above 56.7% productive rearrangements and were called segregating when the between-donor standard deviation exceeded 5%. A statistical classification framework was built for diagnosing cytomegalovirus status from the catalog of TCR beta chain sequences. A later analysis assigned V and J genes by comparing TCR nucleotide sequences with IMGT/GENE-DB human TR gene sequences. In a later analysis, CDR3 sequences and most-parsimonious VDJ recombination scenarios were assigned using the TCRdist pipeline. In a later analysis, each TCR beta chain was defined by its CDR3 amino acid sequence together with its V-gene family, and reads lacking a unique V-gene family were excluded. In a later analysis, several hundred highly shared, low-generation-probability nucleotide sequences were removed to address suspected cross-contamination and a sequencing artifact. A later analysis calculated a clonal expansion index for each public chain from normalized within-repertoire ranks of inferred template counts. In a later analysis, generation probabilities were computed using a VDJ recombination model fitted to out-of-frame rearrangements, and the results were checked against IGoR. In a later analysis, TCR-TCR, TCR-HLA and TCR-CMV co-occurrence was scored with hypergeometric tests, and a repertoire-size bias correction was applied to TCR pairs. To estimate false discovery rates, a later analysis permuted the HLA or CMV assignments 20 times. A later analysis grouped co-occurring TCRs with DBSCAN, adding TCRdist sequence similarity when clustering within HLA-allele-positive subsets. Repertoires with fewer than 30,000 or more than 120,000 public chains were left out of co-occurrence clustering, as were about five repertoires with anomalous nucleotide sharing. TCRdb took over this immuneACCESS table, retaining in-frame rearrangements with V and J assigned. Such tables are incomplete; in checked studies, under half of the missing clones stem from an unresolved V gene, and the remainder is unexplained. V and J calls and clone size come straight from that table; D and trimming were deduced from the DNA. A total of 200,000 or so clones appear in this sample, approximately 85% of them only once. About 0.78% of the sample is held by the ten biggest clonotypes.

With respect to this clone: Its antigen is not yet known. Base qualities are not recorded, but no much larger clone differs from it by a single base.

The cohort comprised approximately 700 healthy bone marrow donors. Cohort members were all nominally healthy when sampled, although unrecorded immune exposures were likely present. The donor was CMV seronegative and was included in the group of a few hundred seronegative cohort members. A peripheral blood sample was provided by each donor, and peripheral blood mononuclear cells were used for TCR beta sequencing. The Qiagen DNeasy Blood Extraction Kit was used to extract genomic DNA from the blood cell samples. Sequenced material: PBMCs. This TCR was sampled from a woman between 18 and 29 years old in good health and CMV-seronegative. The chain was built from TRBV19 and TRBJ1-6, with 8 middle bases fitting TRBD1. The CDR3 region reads CASTATGETTSPLHF. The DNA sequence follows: TGTGCCAGTACCGCGACAGGGGAAACCACTTCACCCCTCCACTTT.